Below, 20 T cell receptor beta chains from the same sample are listed, as sequenced in a study of blood T cell repertoires in COVID-19. The data were produced by immunoSEQ multiplex PCR, yet TCRdb's version contains in-frame clones alone and is incomplete. The data show around 80,000 clones, with about 73% seen just once and around 5% held by the top ten. Source material: peripheral blood. The receptors shown here come from a man aged 45-65 years with active or convalescent COVID-19.

This clone was seen repeatedly, ten times or more. The chain is built from TRBV19 and TRBJ1-1, with 8 bases aligning to TRBD1. The CDR3 loop spans 14 amino acids. Germline V gene data show CDR1 as LNHDA and CDR2 as SQIVND (reference sequence). The V and J ends lost 6 bases and 4 bases, in that order; junction bases with no gene match: 7. DNA of the CDR3: TGTGCCAGTAGCCGACAGGGGTCAGGCACTGAAGCTTTCTTT. Translation: CASSRQGSGTEAFF.

This clone was seen a few times. This chain connects TRBV5-1 to TRBJ2-5, with a tentative D call TRBD2 (6 bases). The germline CDR1 and CDR2 sequences are SGHRS and YFSETQ. Deletions cut 0 bases from V and 1 base from J, with 10 bases between. The CDR3 spans 15 residues. This chain's CDR3 is CASSLGGNPQETQYF. The CDR3 DNA is TGCGCCAGCAGCTTGGGCGGGAACCCCCAAGAGACCCAGTACTTC. The whole variable domain, remainder taken from reference TRBV5-1 and TRBJ2-5, is KAGVTQTPRYLIKTRGQQVTLSCSPISGHRSVSWYQQTPGQGLQFLFEYFSETQRNKGNFPGRFSGRQFSNSRSEMNVSTLELGDSALYLCASSLGGNPQETQYFGPGTRLLVL.

The CDR3 protein is CASSHTGVGTEAFF. The CDR3, as DNA: TGTGCCAGCAGCCATACAGGGGTAGGGACTGAAGCTTTCTTT. The J gene is TRBJ1-1, the V gene TRBV3-1 (or the pseudogene TRBV3-2), with 7 bases aligning to TRBD1. With 3 bases clipped from V and 5 bases from J, the junction kept 6 bases outside the gene matches. Germline V gene sequence: CDR1 LGHDT, CDR2 YNNKEL (reference sequence). The CDR3 contains 14 residues.

The chain links TRBV19 to TRBJ1-1, with 8 bases aligning to TRBD1. Trimming cost V 9 bases and J 4 bases; bases outside gene matches: 16. CDR3 length: 16 amino acids. Looked up from germline, CDR1 is LNHDA and CDR2 is SQIVND (reference sequence). CDR3 amino acids: CASNDRGNRKGTEAFF. CDR3 bases: TGTGCCAGCAACGACAGGGGAAATAGGAAGGGCACTGAAGCTTTCTTT.

This clone was observed a handful of times. V usage is TRBV7-2 and J usage is TRBJ2-7; 12 bases align to TRBD2. CDR3 length: 17 residues. The V gene's germline CDR1 is SGHTA and CDR2 FQGNSA. V trimming: 3 bases; J trimming: 4 bases; junction bases outside the gene matches: 10. The CDR3 DNA reads as TGTGCCAGCAGCTTCCTACTAGCGGGGGGCTCTAAGTACGAGCAGTACTTC. Translated: CASSFLLAGGSKYEQYF.

This clone came up once. The rearrangement joins TRBV4-1 to TRBJ1-6, with a weak D call TRBD1 (6 bases). Between the trimmed V and J ends, which lost 0 bases and 7 bases, there was a span of 10 bases. CDR3 length: 15 residues. The V gene's germline CDR1 is MGHRA and CDR2 YSYEKL. CDR3 amino acids: CASSQEGGSNSPLHF. The CDR3 DNA is TGCGCCAGCAGCCAAGAAGGGGGATCCAATTCACCCCTCCACTTT.

V gene TRBV3-1 (or the pseudogene TRBV3-2) combines with J gene TRBJ2-2, with TRBD2 matching 7 bases. This CDR3 is 16 amino acids long. The V gene end was trimmed by 1 base and the J gene end by 1 base; junction bases not matched to a gene: 3. CDR1 LGHDT and CDR2 YNNKEL come from the germline V gene (reference sequence). Written as DNA, the CDR3 is TGTGCCAGCAGCCAAGCCCGCGGGGGGAACACCGGGGAGCTGTTTTTT. It codes for CASSQARGGNTGELFF.

In this sample, this clone turned up many times. CDR3: CASSPQASQQPQHF. The DNA of the CDR3 is TGTGCCAGCAGCCCCCAGGCGAGCCAACAGCCCCAGCATTTT. This rearrangement joins TRBV9 to TRBJ1-5; D is undetermined. In germline, CDR1 is SGDLS, CDR2 YYNGEE. The V end was cut by 4 bases, the J end by 7 bases, with 15 bases between. This CDR3 has 14 amino acids.

This clone came up once. The rearrangement uses TRBV3-1 (or the pseudogene TRBV3-2) and TRBJ1-4, with a possible D match to TRBD1 (5 bases). V was shortened by 0 bases and J by 8 bases, with 16 bases between the two germline ends. Looked up from germline, CDR1 is LGHDT and CDR2 is YNNKEL (reference sequence). The CDR3 covers 16 residues. CDR3 in amino acids: CASSQDRIGVEEKLFF. DNA of the CDR3: TGTGCCAGCAGCCAAGATCGGATAGGGGTAGAAGAAAAACTGTTTTTT.

This sequence joins TRBV24-1 and TRBJ1-6; no definite D call. V was trimmed by 6 bases and J by 14 bases, leaving 7 bases between them. Germline V gene lookup returns CDR1 KGHDR and CDR2 SFDVKD. CDR3 length equals 10 residues. This chain's CDR3 is CATSSLALHF. CDR3 sequence (DNA): TGTGCCACCAGTTCCTTAGCCCTCCACTTT.

This rearrangement joins TRBV5-8 to TRBJ2-4, with TRBD1 as a possible D gene (6 bases). CDR1 SGHTS and CDR2 YDEGEE come from the germline V gene. The CDR3 has 15 residues. Deletions cut 0 bases from V and 1 base from J, with 8 bases between. CDR3 bases: TGTGCCAGCAGCTTGGGGCAGGGGGCCAAAAACATTCAGTACTTC. This translates into CASSLGQGAKNIQYF.

The rearrangement links TRBV14 to TRBJ1-4; D is ambiguous. Per the germline V gene, CDR1 is SGHDN and CDR2 is FVKESK. Trimming cost V 4 bases and J 5 bases, with 14 bases left between them. CDR3 length: 15 amino acids. For the CDR3, the DNA is TGTGCCAGCAGCCCTCGAGGTCAGTCCAATGAAAAACTGTTTTTT. It codes for CASSPRGQSNEKLFF. Complete variable domain (other parts from reference TRBV14 and TRBJ1-4): EAGVTQFPSHSVIEKGQTVTLRCDPISGHDNLYWYRRVMGKEIKFLLHFVKESKQDESGMPNNRFLAERTGGTYSTLKVQPAELEDSGVYFCASSPRGQSNEKLFFGSGTQLSVL.

The table lists this clone with many counts. The J gene is TRBJ2-5, the V gene TRBV29-1; maybe TRBD2 (7 bases). The CDR3 has 12 residues. Germline V gene data show CDR1 as SQVTM and CDR2 as ANQGSEA. The V gene lost 6 bases and the J gene lost 5 bases, with 13 bases spanning the gap. This CDR3 reads CSVLQGGETQYF. The CDR3 DNA follows: TGCAGCGTACTACAGGGAGGGGAGACCCAGTACTTC.

The chain is built from TRBV19 and TRBJ1-4, with D possibly being TRBD1 (5 bases). This CDR3 has 14 amino acids. Germline V gene lookup returns CDR1 LNHDA and CDR2 SQIVND (reference sequence). Trimming took 3 bases from V and 3 from J, leaving 8 bases between them. The CDR3 nucleotides are TGTGCCAGTAGTATCGGCAGGGCTAATGAAAAACTGTTTTTT. This codes for CASSIGRANEKLFF.

This chain uses TRBV24-1 with TRBJ2-4; 7 nucleotides agree with TRBD2. Losses at the gene ends were 1 base for V and 0 bases for J; bases not matched to a gene: 5. CDR3 length: 17 residues. CDR1 and CDR2 (germline): KGHDR, SFDVKD. The CDR3 here is CATSDLRRGLAKNIQYF. The DNA of the CDR3 is TGTGCCACCAGTGATTTAAGGCGGGGGTTAGCCAAAAACATTCAGTACTTC.

The rearrangement links TRBV29-1 to TRBJ2-7; D uncertain. In germline, CDR1 is SQVTM, CDR2 ANQGSEA. Trimming took 3 bases from V and 2 from J, leaving 5 bases between them. The CDR3 extends over 11 amino acids. CDR3 protein: CSVDNTYEQYF. The CDR3 coding sequence is TGCAGCGTTGACAACACCTACGAGCAGTACTTC.

This chain uses TRBV2 with TRBJ1-3; D is undetermined. CDR1 is SNHLY, CDR2 FYNNEI, per germline. V gave up 2 bases and J gave up 0 bases, with 8 bases separating them. The CDR3 has 15 amino acids. The CDR3 region is CASSELSYSGNTIYF. CDR3 nucleotide sequence: TGTGCCAGCAGTGAACTGTCGTACTCTGGAAACACCATATATTTT.

This clone was recorded once. This rearrangement joins TRBV6-5 to TRBJ1-1; 10 bases are shared with TRBD1. Germline trimming cut 7 bases from V and 8 bases from J; bases unmatched to any gene: 13. Germline assignment: CDR1 MNHEY and CDR2 SVGAGI. The CDR3 covers 15 residues. CDR3 nucleotides: TGTGCCAGCAAGTCCGGGGACAGGGGCGAACCCGAAGCTTTCTTT. This sequence encodes CASKSGDRGEPEAFF.

This clone appeared once. The chain has TRBV6-4 and TRBJ2-1, with 10 bases aligning to TRBD2. V was clipped by 3 bases and J by 6 bases; unmatched bases: 8. Germline values: CDR1 MRHNA, CDR2 SNTAGT. The CDR3 sequence is 16 residues long. The CDR3: CASSDQLAGSANEQFF. For the CDR3, the DNA is TGTGCCAGCAGTGATCAACTAGCGGGGTCCGCCAATGAGCAGTTCTTC.

This clone was counted between two and nine times. V and J are TRBV27 and TRBJ1-1; D unclear. The CDR3 totals 15 residues. CDR1 and CDR2 from the germline V gene are MNHEY and SMNVEV (reference sequence). The ends were cut back, 6 bases at V and 4 bases at J, with 18 bases in the middle. The CDR3 is CASSLGSAASTEAFF. CDR3 nucleotide sequence: TGTGCCAGCAGCTTAGGTTCCGCGGCCTCCACTGAAGCTTTCTTT.